Below, one T cell receptor (beta chain) is given with its context. Its specificity is unknown. Germline trimming cut 5 bases from V and 7 bases from J; bases unmatched to any gene: 16. There are 16 residues in the CDR3. CDR1 is MDHEN and CDR2 is SYDVKM in the germline V gene. TCRdb analysed the RT-PCR reads with MiXCR anew, one entry per CDR3 protein. The sample includes roughly 550,000 distinct CDR3 sequences, approximately 22% of them seen just once. This sample stems from a study of response to subunit inactivated influenza vaccine. Study observations and caveats: That few new T cells are recruited by each seasonal influenza vaccination was the authors' suggestion.

This same sample was also part of a study on T cells expressing NK-cell markers. This second report adds: It was by 5'RACE template switching with UMIs that TCR beta cDNA was made. The authors derived TCR beta repertoires from sorted CD3+CD56+NKG2C+, CD3+CD56+NKG2C- and CD3+CD56-NKG2C+ T cells. Sorting was restricted to alpha-beta TCR T cells by an anti-gamma-delta TCR antibody in several experiments.

V and J are TRBV28 and TRBJ2-5, with 7 bases that match TRBD2. The input for sequencing was CD4+ T cells sorted from PBMCs, taken roughly 13 days after vaccination. This TCR was recovered from a man between 50 and 59 years old who received an inactivated influenza vaccine. CDR3 DNA: TGTGCCAGCAGTCCCCTGGCGGGAGCCGCTGGTCGGACCCAGTACTTC. Translating gives CASSPLAGAAGRTQYF. The full variable domain, in which reference TRBV28 and TRBJ2-5 provide the parts outside the CDR3, is DVKVTQSSRYLVKRTGEKVFLECVQDMDHENMFWYRQDPGLGLRLIYFSYDVKMKEKGDIPEGYSVSREKKERFSLILESASTNQTSMYLCASSPLAGAAGRTQYFGPGTRLLVL.